This is a list of T cell receptor beta chains from one sample in a study of blood T cell repertoires in COVID-19. The table came from immunoSEQ multiplex PCR; TCRdb's copy has only in-frame clones and leaves some out. The sample carries tens of thousands of clones, roughly nine tenths recorded once. Sequencing used peripheral blood. All receptors come from a woman older than 75 with active or convalescent COVID-19. Each CDR3 is given with its conserved first and last residue. The D gene is left open where the match is weak. Only some rows state a clone size, as once, few, many or a class for expanded clones.

abundance	j_gene	d_gene	v_gene	CDR3nt	CDR3aa
NA	TRBJ1-4	TRBD1	TRBV27	TGTGCCAGCAGTTCAAACAGGGGAGGACTGTTTTTT	CASSSNRGGLFF
NA	TRBJ1-2	NA	TRBV5-6	TGTGCCAGCAGCAAAGACCAGGGCCCCGGCTATGGCTACACCTTC	CASSKDQGPGYGYTF
NA	TRBJ1-2	TRBD1	TRBV27	TGTGCCAGCAGTTTATCGACTCCCGGGACAGGGTACTATGGCTACACCTTC	CASSLSTPGTGYYGYTF
NA	TRBJ1-3	NA	TRBV2	TGTGCCAGCAGTGAGAACAGTATGGGAAACACCATATATTTT	CASSENSMGNTIYF
NA	TRBJ2-7	NA	TRBV5-1	TGCGCCAGCACCCCAGGGGAGTACGGTGAGCAGTACTTC	CASTPGEYGEQYF
NA	TRBJ2-1	TRBD2	TRBV4-3	TGCGCCAGCAGCCAAGATTGGACTAGCATCAATGAGCAGTTCTTC	CASSQDWTSINEQFF
NA	TRBJ2-3	NA	TRBV5-1	TGCGCCAGCAGCGGCCAAACAGGAGATACGCAGTATTTT	CASSGQTGDTQYF
NA	TRBJ1-2	TRBD1	TRBV6-5	TGTGCCAGCACTCCTGGGACAGCCTATGGCTACACCTTC	CASTPGTAYGYTF
once	TRBJ1-1	TRBD1	TRBV30	TGTGCCTGGTGGGGACAGCTAGCTAACACTGAAGCTTTCTTT	CAWWGQLANTEAFF
NA	TRBJ1-2	NA	TRBV28	TGTGCCAGCAGTTTTGAGGCTAACTATGGCTACACCTTC	CASSFEANYGYTF
NA	TRBJ2-1	NA	TRBV28	TGTGCCAGCAGACAAACTAGCTACTCCTACAATGAGCAGTTCTTC	CASRQTSYSYNEQFF
NA	TRBJ1-1	TRBD1	TRBV4-1	TGCGCCAGCAGCCAATTAAACAGGGGCCCTAACACTGAAGCTTTCTTT	CASSQLNRGPNTEAFF
NA	TRBJ1-4	TRBD1	TRBV7-2	TGTGCCAGCAGCTTAGAACCCGGACAGGGGTGTGAAAAACTGTTTTTT	CASSLEPGQGCEKLFF
NA	TRBJ2-5	NA	TRBV19	TGTGCCAGTAGCAAGGGGGTGAGGGAGACCCAGTACTTC	CASSKGVRETQYF
NA	TRBJ2-3	TRBD2	TRBV2	TGTGCCAGCAGTGAGGGTGGGACTAGCGCCTTCACAGATACGCAGTATTTT	CASSEGGTSAFTDTQYF
NA	TRBJ2-2	NA	TRBV30	TGTGCCTGGGTACCCCGCGGAACCGGGGAGCTGTTTTTT	CAWVPRGTGELFF
NA	TRBJ2-6	NA	TRBV5-1	TGCGCCAGCAGCTTGTGGCCCGGAGGGTCTGGGGCCAACGTCCTGACTTTC	CASSLWPGGSGANVLTF
NA	TRBJ1-4	TRBD1	TRBV19	TGTGCCAGTAGTCCCTACAGGGGGCTACGGGAAAAACTGTTTTTT	CASSPYRGLREKLFF
NA	TRBJ2-6	NA	TRBV7-3	TGTGCCAGCAGCTTAGACAGGCTCGACCTCTCTGGGGCCAACGTCCTGACTTTC	CASSLDRLDLSGANVLTF